The 2 T cell receptor beta chains below all came from one sample that was sequenced in a study of CD8 T cells in ankylosing spondylitis (dated by TCRdb to about 2017). Library prep was done by 5' RACE. Data came from an Illumina HiSeq 2500. TCRdb reprocessed the public reads (quality trimming at Q25 with fastp, clone calling with MiXCR) and kept in-frame beta chains. Rows with a matching CDR3 protein are joined into one entry that keeps the most common DNA and genes. This sample holds roughly 250,000 distinct CDR3 sequences; roughly 10% were observed only once. The ten largest account for approximately 2.5% of the sample. The sample was blood, either unsorted or a sorted T cell fraction (not recorded which). These receptors were taken from a male donor with ankylosing spondylitis or in good health (not recorded which).

There are many counts of this clonotype. This sequence joins TRBV30 and TRBJ1-5; 10 nucleotides agree with TRBD1. The length of the CDR3 is 15 residues. The germline V gene has CDR1 GTSNPN and CDR2 SVGIG (reference sequence). With 6 bases clipped from V and 3 bases from J, the junction kept 8 bases outside the gene matches. The CDR3 region has the DNA TGTGCCTGTCGGCCGGGACAGGGGAACAATCAGCCCCAGCATTTT. This encodes CACRPGQGNNQPQHF.

This clonotype has at least ten counts. This chain connects TRBV6-1 to TRBJ2-3, with TRBD2 matching 7 bases. There are 14 residues in the CDR3. CDR1 MNHNS and CDR2 SASEGT come from the germline V gene. The V and J ends lost 8 bases and 5 bases, in that order; junction bases with no gene match: 10. The DNA of the CDR3 is TGTGCCAGCGGCCGGACTAGTGGTAGAGATACGCAGTATTTT. This translates into CASGRTSGRDTQYF.